These T cell receptor beta chains were read from a single sample in a study of T cell clones after liver transplantation. Sequencing was performed with immunoSEQ multiplex PCR; in TCRdb, only in-frame clones are kept and a portion is missing. The table records tens of thousands of clones, roughly 80% of them present only once. Here the sequenced sample was CD4+ T cells from blood, taken approximately 45 months after liver transplant. Receptors originate from a human patient who received a liver transplant. Some T cells here may be from the graft donor. CDR3s leave out the opening cysteine and the closing phenylalanine or tryptophan. A D gene is named only where the DNA matches it firmly.

>TRBJ2-7|TRBV7-9|TRBD1
ASGQVSYEQY
>TRBJ2-7|TRBV27|NA
ASSLGSRGGNEQY
>TRBJ2-5|TRBV28|NA
ASTSYGGQGGIETQY
>TRBJ2-1|TRBV11-2|TRBD2
ASRPGLAGNEQF
>TRBJ2-3|TRBV4-2|NA
ASSQPTLDTQY
>TRBJ1-2|TRBV18|TRBD1
ASSLDRQGAGIDGYT
>TRBJ2-3|TRBV14|NA
ASSLPGSRPGDTQY
>TRBJ1-2|TRBV4-3|NA
ASSQDSRREGGYT
>TRBJ1-3|TRBV5-1|TRBD1
ASSPRTGEGNTIY
>TRBJ2-3|TRBV11-1|TRBD1
ASSKDRVRDTQY
>TRBJ1-2|TRBV10-2|NA
ASRGSTYGYT
>TRBJ1-3|TRBV9|TRBD1
ASSPASGGSGNTIY
>TRBJ2-5|TRBV5-1|NA
ASSFGTPAQETQY
>TRBJ2-6|TRBV9|NA
ASSVVLILSPGLAGANVLT
>TRBJ2-5|TRBV7-9|NA
ASRPPSGTGETQY
>TRBJ1-3|TRBV5-1|NA
ASSLEGQYSGNTIY
>TRBJ1-2|TRBV19|NA
ASSIDGRGAWGGYT
>TRBJ2-1|TRBV7-2|TRBD2
ASSPTSGRAGAEQF
>TRBJ1-2|TRBV28|TRBD1
ASGSIQGYGYT
>TRBJ1-2|TRBV10-3|NA
AISESTLSYGYT
>TRBJ2-7|TRBV6-5|NA
ASSYRSGEQY
>TRBJ1-1|TRBV6-1|NA
ASRQTFVDDTEAF
>TRBJ1-1|TRBV28|NA
ASTSSGGRVGWTEAF
>TRBJ2-1|TRBV28|TRBD2
ASSLWGLARLNEQF
>TRBJ2-5|TRBV7-2|TRBD2
ASSPRVAGGGETQY
>TRBJ2-2|TRBV29-1|TRBD1
SVKTGTLGNTGELF
>TRBJ2-7|TRBV2|TRBD1
ASSKRTGGWEQY